The next 18 T cell receptor beta chains were all read from a single sample in a study of T-cell memory formation after mild COVID-19. TCRdb reanalysed the 5' RACE reads using MiXCR and keeps one entry per CDR3 protein. The sample consists of about 360,000 distinct CDR3 sequences, about an eighth of them appearing once. Sequencing was performed on PBMCs or a T cell subset sorted from them (not recorded which). The receptor set was obtained from a man aged 18 to 35 who had mild COVID-19 (a few samples of this study predate the infection). Cell type and time point are not known.

This clonotype came up a few times. V gene TRBV25-1 combines with J gene TRBJ1-4; no clear D. V was trimmed by 4 bases and J by 12 bases, leaving 18 bases between them. The CDR3 totals 14 residues. Germline V lookup: CDR1 MGHDK, CDR2 SYGVNS. This CDR3 reads CASSAAGRSRELFF. CDR3 coding DNA: TGTGCCAGCAGTGCGGCAGGTCGGTCTCGGGAACTGTTTTTT.

The chain employs TRBV6-5 and TRBJ2-5; D not certain. Trimming pared 4 bases from V and 6 bases from J, leaving 6 bases between. The CDR3 contains 11 residues. Germline V gives CDR1 MNHEY, CDR2 SVGAGI. In DNA, the CDR3 is TGTGCCAGCAGTTTTAAGCAGACCCAGTACTTC. It is translated as CASSFKQTQYF.

This clonotype has just a few counts. The gene calls are TRBV20-1 and TRBJ1-3, with 8 bases that match TRBD1. Per germline, CDR1 DFQATT and CDR2 SNEGSKA (reference sequence). The CDR3 runs 13 residues. V lost 6 bases and J lost 2; bases outside the gene matches: 3. The CDR3 region has the DNA TGCAGTGCGCTGACAGGGGCTGGAAACACCATATATTTT. It yields the protein CSALTGAGNTIYF.

This clonotype was detected ten times or more. This rearrangement joins TRBV4-3 to TRBJ1-2; D is unresolved. Germline CDR1 is LGHNA and CDR2 is YSLEER. V was clipped by 0 bases and J by 7 bases, with 9 bases between them. CDR3 length: 13 residues. In nucleotides, the CDR3 is TGCGCCAGCAGCCAAGAGTCCTGGGGTGGCTACACCTTC. It specifies CASSQESWGGYTF.

The table lists this clonotype with a few counts. V and J are TRBV4-1 and TRBJ1-6; TRBD1 is a possible D gene (5 bases). There are 14 residues in the CDR3. CDR1 is MGHRA and CDR2 is YSYEKL in the germline V gene. V was cut by 2 bases and J by 9 bases, with 11 bases left in between. CDR3: CASSQTRGSSPLHF. The CDR3 region has the DNA TGCGCCAGCAGCCAAACTAGGGGAAGTTCACCCCTCCACTTT.

This clonotype was observed many times. J is TRBJ2-1 and V is TRBV5-4; the D is unclear. Germline values: CDR1 SGHNT, CDR2 YYREEE (reference sequence). Deletions cut 4 bases from V and 5 bases from J, with 10 bases between. The CDR3 loop spans 13 amino acids. CDR3 region: CASSTTKDNEQFF. For the CDR3, the DNA is TGTGCCAGCAGCACCACGAAGGACAATGAGCAGTTCTTC. Looking up the rest from reference TRBV5-4 and TRBJ2-1 gives the full variable domain: ETGVTQSPTHLIKTRGQQVTLRCSSQSGHNTVSWYQQALGQGPQFIFQYYREEENGRGNFPPRFSGLQFPNYSSELNVNALELDDSALYLCASSTTKDNEQFFGPGTRLTVL.

This clonotype occurred a few times. This sequence joins TRBV4-2 and TRBJ2-1; possible D gene TRBD2, 6 bases. CDR1 is LGHNA, CDR2 YNFKEQ, per germline. Trimming cost V 2 bases and J 4 bases, with 15 bases left between them. This CDR3 is 16 amino acids long. CDR3 DNA sequence: TGTGCCAGCAGCCAAAGCCCGGCGAGCGGGTACAATGAGCAGTTCTTC. Its protein product is CASSQSPASGYNEQFF.

The chain recombines TRBV20-1 with TRBJ1-5; D possibly corresponds to TRBD1 (5 bases). CDR3 length: 13 residues. Germline V gives CDR1 DFQATT, CDR2 SNEGSKA (reference sequence). Trimming removed 6 bases at V and 3 bases at J, with 12 bases between. The DNA of the CDR3 is TGCAGTGCGCTTCAGGGTGACAATCAGCCCCAGCATTTT. This sequence encodes CSALQGDNQPQHF.

This clonotype has a count of ten or more. The chain has TRBV7-3 and TRBJ2-7; 9 nucleotides match TRBD1. Germline trimming cut 0 bases from V and 5 bases from J; bases unmatched to any gene: 5. CDR3 length equals 15 residues. Germline CDR1 and CDR2: SGHTA and FQGTGA. The CDR3 sequence: CASSLTGTGIHEQYF. The CDR3 DNA reads as TGTGCCAGCAGCTTAACCGGGACAGGGATCCACGAGCAGTACTTC.

The genes are TRBV18 and TRBJ2-3; 8 bases match TRBD1. With V trimmed by 7 bases and J by 3 bases, 9 bases remained unmatched. This CDR3 spans 15 amino acids. From germline, CDR1 is KGHSH and CDR2 LQKENI. The CDR3 DNA follows: TGTGCCAGCTGCCTACAGGGGGTTGGTACAGATACGCAGTATTTT. Translation gives CASCLQGVGTDTQYF.

The chain couples TRBV19 to TRBJ1-4, with unresolved D. Trimming cost V 7 bases and J 8 bases, with 11 bases left between them. CDR1 is LNHDA, CDR2 SQIVND, per germline (reference sequence). The CDR3 extends over 12 amino acids. CDR3 loop: CASTSFKEKLFF. CDR3 nucleotides: TGTGCCAGTACATCGTTCAAGGAAAAACTGTTTTTT.

CDR3 in amino acids: CASSRTTANYGYTF. As DNA, the CDR3 is TGTGCCAGCAGCCGAACGACAGCCAATTATGGCTACACCTTC. V usage is TRBV3-1 and J usage is TRBJ1-2; a weak D match, TRBD1 (5 bases). V lost 4 bases and J 5 bases, leaving 14 bases between the germline ends. The CDR3 is made up of 14 amino acids. The germline CDR1 and CDR2 sequences are LGHDT and YNNKEL (reference sequence).

This chain connects TRBV6-2 or TRBV6-3 to TRBJ2-5; D unclear. This CDR3 is built from 16 residues. Germline CDR1 and CDR2: MNHEY and SVGEGT. Between the trimmed V and J ends, which lost 5 bases and 4 bases, there was a span of 20 bases. In nucleotides, the CDR3 is TGTGCCAGCAGTGCCCGACTTACAGCGAGACGAGAGACCCAGTACTTC. Encoded protein: CASSARLTARRETQYF.

This clonotype showed up many times. The chain recombines TRBV7-2 with TRBJ1-1, with 8 bases fitting TRBD1. Trimming took 5 bases from V and 5 from J; bases not matched to a gene: 7. Germline V gene data show CDR1 as SGHTA and CDR2 as FQGNSA. CDR3 size: 14 residues. CDR3 protein: CASSPGQGRTEAFF. The DNA for the CDR3 is TGTGCCAGCAGCCCTGGACAGGGTAGGACTGAAGCTTTCTTT.

This rearrangement joins TRBV15 to TRBJ1-1; tentatively, D is TRBD1 (6 bases). The CDR3 is 18 residues long. In germline, CDR1 is LNHNV, CDR2 YYDKDF (reference sequence). Trimming removed 1 base at V and 5 bases at J, with 23 bases between. The CDR3 reads CATSRAPLTGGGPTEAFF. CDR3 coding DNA: TGTGCCACCAGCAGAGCCCCTCTGACAGGTGGGGGGCCGACTGAAGCTTTCTTT. The whole variable domain, remainder taken from reference TRBV15 and TRBJ1-1, is DAMVIQNPRYQVTQFGKPVTLSCSQTLNHNVMYWYQQKSSQAPKLLFHYYDKDFNNEADTPDNFQSRRPNTSFCFLDIRSPGLGDTAMYLCATSRAPLTGGGPTEAFFGQGTRLTVV.

This rearrangement joins TRBV6-5 to TRBJ2-5, with D unresolved. Germline CDR1 and CDR2: MNHEY and SVGAGI. The CDR3 extends over 14 amino acids. Trimming shortened V by 2 bases and J by 7 bases, and 14 bases separated the two germline ends. The CDR3 here is CASSYGGTRGTQYF. The CDR3 DNA reads as TGTGCCAGCAGTTACGGTGGCACCCGAGGGACCCAGTACTTC.

This clonotype was seen repeatedly, ten times or more. The CDR3: CASSWAGSTEAFF. CDR3 bases: TGCGCCAGCAGCTGGGCCGGGAGTACTGAAGCTTTCTTT. The chain carries TRBV5-1 and TRBJ1-1; D is unclear. Per the germline V gene, CDR1 is SGHRS and CDR2 is YFSETQ. The CDR3 spans 13 residues. V was clipped by 3 bases and J by 5 bases, with 11 bases between them.

This chain joins TRBV20-1 and TRBJ2-7; a weak D match, TRBD1 (6 bases). With 5 bases removed from V and 3 bases from J, the gap between germline ends came to 14 bases. Germline CDR1 is DFQATT and CDR2 is SNEGSKA (reference sequence). The CDR3 runs 13 residues. The CDR3 region has the DNA TGCAGTGCTTCTGGGGGACATCACTACGAGCAGTACGTC. Protein sequence: CSASGGHHYEQYV.